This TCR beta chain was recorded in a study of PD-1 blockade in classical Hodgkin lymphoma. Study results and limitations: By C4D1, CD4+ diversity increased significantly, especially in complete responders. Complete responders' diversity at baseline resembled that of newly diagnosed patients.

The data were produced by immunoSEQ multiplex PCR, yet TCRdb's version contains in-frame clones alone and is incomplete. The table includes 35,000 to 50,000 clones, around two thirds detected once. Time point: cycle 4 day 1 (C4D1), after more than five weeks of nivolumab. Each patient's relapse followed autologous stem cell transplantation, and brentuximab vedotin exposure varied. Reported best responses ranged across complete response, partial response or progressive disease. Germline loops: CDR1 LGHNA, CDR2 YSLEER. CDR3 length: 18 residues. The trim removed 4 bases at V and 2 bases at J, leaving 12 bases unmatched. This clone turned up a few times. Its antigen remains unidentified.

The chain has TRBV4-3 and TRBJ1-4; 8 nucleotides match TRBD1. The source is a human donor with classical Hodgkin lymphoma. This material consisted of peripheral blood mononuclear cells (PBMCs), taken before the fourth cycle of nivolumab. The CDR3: CASSPSRGQGPTNEKLFF. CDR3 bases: TGCGCCAGCAGCCCTAGTAGAGGACAGGGTCCCACTAATGAAAAACTGTTTTTT.